This passage covers 25 T cell receptor beta chains from one sample sequenced in a study of OX40 agonist ivuxolimab in advanced cancers. Measured with immunoSEQ multiplex PCR; TCRdb has only the in-frame clones, and not every one. Among about 100,000 clones listed, approximately 89% were seen once. The sequenced sample was CD4+ or CD8+ T cells sorted from blood, obtained in a trial of the OX40 agonist ivuxolimab. The receptors here all came from an adult with an advanced solid tumor such as melanoma, head and neck, liver or kidney cancer.

The chain uses TRBV6-6 and TRBJ2-7, with 12 bases matching TRBD2. After removal of 7 bases from V and 4 bases from J, the junction contained 8 bases not matched to a gene. In germline, CDR1 is MNHNY, CDR2 SVGAGI (reference sequence). This CDR3 region has 15 residues. The CDR3: CASITGTSGPYEQYF. In DNA form, the CDR3 reads TGTGCCAGCATTACAGGGACTAGCGGGCCTTACGAGCAGTACTTC.

The chain is built from TRBV6-4 and TRBJ2-7; 11 bases match TRBD2. This CDR3 is 15 amino acids long. Germline V gene data show CDR1 as MRHNA and CDR2 as SNTAGT. J was trimmed by 8 bases and V by 7 bases; bases with no gene match: 13. The CDR3 DNA sequence: TGTGCCAGCACCGGGACTAGCGGCCTTGTCCGACAGCAGTACTTC. Translating it yields CASTGTSGLVRQQYF.

The CDR3, as DNA: TGTGCCAGCAGTACACCCGGACAGGGGGCTCTTGGCTACACCTTC. This translates into CASSTPGQGALGYTF. This rearrangement joins TRBV28 to TRBJ1-2, with TRBD1 identical over 11 bases. The V segment lost 5 bases and the J segment 7 bases; nucleotides outside the gene matches: 9. Germline CDR1 and CDR2: MDHEN and SYDVKM. This CDR3 is 15 amino acids long.

The chain is built from TRBV5-1 and TRBJ1-1, with no clear D. CDR3 size: 15 residues. V dropped 2 bases and J dropped 1 base, with 12 bases sitting between them. Germline CDR1 and CDR2: SGHRS and YFSETQ. CDR3 residues: CASSLLAIGNTEAFF. CDR3 in DNA: TGCGCCAGCAGCTTACTGGCAATCGGGAACACTGAAGCTTTCTTT.

The chain recombines TRBV28 with TRBJ2-2; 9 bases fit TRBD1. V shed 7 bases, J shed 6 bases, and the junction held 3 bases outside the gene matches. CDR3 size: 13 residues. Looked up from germline, CDR1 is MDHEN and CDR2 is SYDVKM. The CDR3 DNA sequence: TGTGCCAGCATACAGGGGGCGTCCGGGGAGCTGTTTTTT. It specifies CASIQGASGELFF.

J is TRBJ1-2 and V is TRBV28; D remains ambiguous. V was pared by 4 bases and J by 6 bases, with 6 bases between. The length of the CDR3 is 11 residues. Germline V CDR1 and CDR2: MDHEN, SYDVKM. CDR3 region: CASSWRDGYTF. The DNA for the CDR3 is TGTGCCAGCAGTTGGAGGGATGGCTACACCTTC.

V and J are TRBV7-2 and TRBJ2-7; 8 bases are a match to TRBD2. J was trimmed by 0 bases and V by 5 bases; bases with no gene match: 12. This CDR3 has 17 amino acids. The germline V gene encodes CDR1 SGHTA and CDR2 FQGNSA. CDR3 amino acids: CASSRGGGLYRSYEQYF. The CDR3 DNA sequence: TGTGCCAGCAGCCGCGGCGGGGGGCTTTACCGCTCCTACGAGCAGTACTTC. The entire variable domain, with the rest obtained from reference TRBV7-2 and TRBJ2-7, is as follows: GAGVSQSPSNKVTEKGKDVELRCDPISGHTALYWYRQSLGQGLEFLIYFQGNSAPDKSGLPSDRFSAERTGGSVSTLTIQRTQQEDSAVYLCASSRGGGLYRSYEQYFGPGTRLTVT.

This chain joins TRBV14 and TRBJ1-1; maybe TRBD1 (5 bases). The CDR3 covers 14 residues. The V end was cut by 1 base, the J end by 3 bases, with 9 bases between. CDR1 is SGHDN and CDR2 is FVKESK in the germline V gene. CDR3 sequence: CASSQVGRDTEAFF. CDR3 in DNA: TGTGCCAGCAGCCAAGTGGGACGGGACACTGAAGCTTTCTTT.

The chain joins TRBV15 to TRBJ2-1, with 10 bases fitting TRBD2. Germline assignment: CDR1 LNHNV and CDR2 YYDKDF (reference sequence). Trimming took 2 bases from V and 8 from J; bases not matched to a gene: 6. The CDR3 consists of 15 residues. In DNA form, the CDR3 reads TGTGCCACCAGCAGATTTAGCGGGAGGTTCTATGAGCAGTTCTTC. Its protein is CATSRFSGRFYEQFF.

The rearrangement links TRBV6-4 to TRBJ1-2; 9 bases are a match to TRBD1. This CDR3 comprises 14 residues. The germline gives CDR1 MRHNA, CDR2 SNTAGT. Trimming at V came to 6 bases and at J to 2 bases, leaving 4 bases not matched to a gene. The DNA of the CDR3 is TGTGCCAGCAGCGCCGGGACAGGGAACTATGGCTACACCTTC. Its translation: CASSAGTGNYGYTF.

V gene TRBV11-3 combines with J gene TRBJ2-3; TRBD1 matches at 8 bases. This CDR3 is built from 15 residues. Trimming cost V 5 bases and J 5 bases; bases outside gene matches: 9. CDR1 SGHNT and CDR2 YENEEA come from the germline V gene. The CDR3 DNA is TGTGCCAGCAGCCCCCAGGCAGGGGGCATAGATACGCAGTATTTT. Translating gives CASSPQAGGIDTQYF.

The chain is built from TRBV4-3 and TRBJ2-3; tentatively, D is TRBD1 or TRBD2 (5 bases each). This CDR3 has 14 amino acids. Germline lookup yields CDR1 LGHNA and CDR2 YSLEER. Between the trimmed V and J ends, which lost 0 bases and 7 bases, there was a span of 11 bases. The CDR3 loop is CASSQDRGANTQYF. CDR3 in DNA: TGCGCCAGCAGCCAAGATAGGGGAGCGAATACGCAGTATTTT.

The chain uses TRBV5-1 and TRBJ2-5; TRBD1 matches 8 bases. CDR1 and CDR2 from the germline V gene are SGHRS and YFSETQ. This CDR3 has 15 amino acids. J was trimmed by 4 bases and V by 2 bases; bases with no gene match: 7. CDR3 coding DNA: TGCGCCAGCAGCTTAAGACCCGGGACAGGAGAGACCCAGTACTTC. Translating it yields CASSLRPGTGETQYF.

This sequence joins TRBV11-1 and TRBJ2-5; D gene ambiguous. The germline V gene has CDR1 SGHAT and CDR2 FQDESV (reference sequence). V lost 4 bases and J lost 2, with 8 bases in between. CDR3 length equals 13 residues. The CDR3 reads CASSWAKQETQYF. For the CDR3, the DNA is TGTGCCAGCAGCTGGGCTAAACAAGAGACCCAGTACTTC. Full variable domain (remainder filled in from reference TRBV11-1 and TRBJ2-5): EAEVAQSPRYKITEKSQAVAFWCDPISGHATLYWYRQILGQGPELLVQFQDESVVDDSQLPKDRFSAERLKGVDSTLKIQPAELGDSAMYLCASSWAKQETQYFGPGTRLLVL.

The V call is TRBV6-6, the J call TRBJ1-5; 11 bases are a match to TRBD1. The CDR3 length is 16 residues. Germline CDR1 is MNHNY and CDR2 is SVGAGI (reference sequence). The V gene end was trimmed by 5 bases and the J gene end by 5 bases; junction bases not matched to a gene: 8. This chain's CDR3 is CASSLRGQGAHQPQHF. The CDR3, as DNA: TGTGCCAGCAGTCTCAGAGGACAGGGGGCACATCAGCCCCAGCATTTT.

The chain is built from TRBV5-1 and TRBJ2-7; D is perhaps TRBD1 (6 bases). CDR3 length: 13 residues. Deletions cut 3 bases from V and 5 bases from J, with 12 bases between. Germline V gene data show CDR1 as SGHRS and CDR2 as YFSETQ. CDR3 amino acids: CASSSEGVDEQYF. As DNA, the CDR3 is TGCGCCAGCAGCTCCGAGGGGGTAGACGAGCAGTACTTC.

J is TRBJ1-2 and V is TRBV10-2; 11 nucleotides line up with TRBD1. V dropped 8 bases and J dropped 3; count of bases not matched to a gene: 8. Germline values: CDR1 WSHSY, CDR2 SAAADI. This CDR3 is built from 15 residues. The CDR3 sequence: CASSARDRGDYGYTF. As DNA, the CDR3 is TGCGCCAGCTCGGCCCGGGACAGGGGGGACTATGGCTACACCTTC.

The chain carries TRBV28 and TRBJ1-1, with 9 nucleotides matching TRBD1. The V segment lost 6 bases and the J segment 5 bases; nucleotides outside the gene matches: 7. Germline CDR1 is MDHEN and CDR2 is SYDVKM. The CDR3 is made up of 14 amino acids. CDR3 in amino acids: CASRSYRGRTEAFF. CDR3 nucleotides: TGTGCCAGCAGATCATACAGGGGGCGAACTGAAGCTTTCTTT. Looking up the rest from reference TRBV28 and TRBJ1-1 gives the full variable domain: DVKVTQSSRYLVKRTGEKVFLECVQDMDHENMFWYRQDPGLGLRLIYFSYDVKMKEKGDIPEGYSVSREKKERFSLILESASTNQTSMYLCASRSYRGRTEAFFGQGTRLTVV.

This sequence joins TRBV18 and TRBJ2-7; D perhaps matches TRBD2 (5 bases). Germline V gene lookup returns CDR1 KGHSH and CDR2 LQKENI. CDR3 length equals 15 residues. Deletions cut 3 bases from V and 3 bases from J, with 15 bases between. The CDR3 sequence: CASSPSYRGSYEQYF. As DNA, the CDR3 is TGTGCCAGCTCACCCTCTTACCGAGGGAGCTACGAGCAGTACTTC.

The chain combines TRBV6-6 with TRBJ1-2; D not certain. The V and J ends lost 10 bases and 2 bases respectively, with 14 bases between them. The germline V gene encodes CDR1 MNHNY and CDR2 SVGAGI (reference sequence). This CDR3 has 13 amino acids. CDR3 coding DNA: TGTGCCACCAAACTTTCCGGGAACTATGGCTACACCTTC. Its protein is CATKLSGNYGYTF.

The V and J genes are TRBV25-1 and TRBJ1-1; 9 bases map to TRBD1. CDR1 and CDR2 (germline): MGHDK, SYGVNS. The CDR3 runs to 14 residues. V dropped 6 bases and J dropped 5; count of bases not matched to a gene: 7. This CDR3 is CASRDRGYWTEAFF. CDR3 coding DNA: TGTGCCAGCAGGGACAGGGGTTATTGGACTGAAGCTTTCTTT.

This clone was picked up one time. The chain recombines TRBV7-3 with TRBJ1-1, with D tentatively TRBD1 (6 bases). The CDR3 extends over 13 amino acids. Germline CDR1 and CDR2: SGHTA and FQGTGA. Trimming stripped 3 bases from V and 4 bases from J, with 9 bases between. This chain's CDR3 is CASSFRGGTEAFF. CDR3 DNA sequence: TGTGCCAGCAGCTTCAGGGGAGGCACTGAAGCTTTCTTT.

V and J are TRBV25-1 and TRBJ1-4; D is possibly TRBD1 (6 bases). Germline CDR1 reads MGHDK; CDR2 reads SYGVNS. Trimming took 5 bases from V and 7 from J, leaving 11 bases between them. The CDR3 loop spans 13 amino acids. The CDR3 protein is CASSSGASEKLFF. The CDR3 nucleotides are TGTGCCAGCAGTTCAGGGGCCAGTGAAAAACTGTTTTTT.

The V call is TRBV4-3, the J call TRBJ2-6; D is unresolved. The V and J ends lost 0 bases and 1 base respectively, with 4 bases between them. This CDR3 has 15 residues. Germline loops: CDR1 LGHNA, CDR2 YSLEER. CDR3 nucleotides: TGCGCCAGCAGCCAAGAGGTTTCTGGGGCCAACGTCCTGACTTTC. Its protein is CASSQEVSGANVLTF.

In DNA, the CDR3 is TGTGCCAGCAGCGGGATAATCGGACAGGGGGCATTTTATGGCTACACCTTC. This encodes CASSGIIGQGAFYGYTF. This chain links TRBV11-3 with TRBJ1-2; 11 bases agree with TRBD1. The junction had 13 bases not matched to a gene; V was cut back by 5 bases and J by 5 bases. Germline lookup yields CDR1 SGHNT and CDR2 YENEEA. The CDR3 runs to 17 residues. Full variable domain (outside the CDR3, taken from reference TRBV11-3 and TRBJ1-2): EAGVVQSPRYKIIEKKQPVAFWCNPISGHNTLYWYLQNLGQGPELLIRYENEEAVDDSQLPKDRFSAERLKGVDSTLKIQPAELGDSAVYLCASSGIIGQGAFYGYTFGSGTRLTVV.